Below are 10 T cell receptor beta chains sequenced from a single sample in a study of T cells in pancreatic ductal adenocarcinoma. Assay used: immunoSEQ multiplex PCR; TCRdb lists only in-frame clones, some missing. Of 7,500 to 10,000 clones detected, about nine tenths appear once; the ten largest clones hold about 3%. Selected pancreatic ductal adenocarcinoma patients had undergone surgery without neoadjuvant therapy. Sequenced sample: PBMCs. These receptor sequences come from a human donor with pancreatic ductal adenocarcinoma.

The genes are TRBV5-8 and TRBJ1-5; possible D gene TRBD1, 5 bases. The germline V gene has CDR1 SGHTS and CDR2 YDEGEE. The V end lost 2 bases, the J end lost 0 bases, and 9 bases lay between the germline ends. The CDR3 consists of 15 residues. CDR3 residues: CASSFLTDSNQPQHF. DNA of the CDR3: TGTGCCAGCAGCTTTTTGACAGATAGCAATCAGCCCCAGCATTTT.

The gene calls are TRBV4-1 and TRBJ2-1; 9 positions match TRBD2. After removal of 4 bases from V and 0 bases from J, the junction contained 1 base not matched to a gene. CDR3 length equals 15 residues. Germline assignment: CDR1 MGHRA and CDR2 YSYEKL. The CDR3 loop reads CASSLSGSSYNEQFF. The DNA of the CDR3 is TGCGCCAGCAGCCTTAGCGGGAGCTCCTACAATGAGCAGTTCTTC.

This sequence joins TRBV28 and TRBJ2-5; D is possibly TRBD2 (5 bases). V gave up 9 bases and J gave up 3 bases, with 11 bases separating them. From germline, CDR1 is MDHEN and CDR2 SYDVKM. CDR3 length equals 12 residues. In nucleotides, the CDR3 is TGTGCCAGTGGCCTCGGGGAAGAGACCCAGTACTTC. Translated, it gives CASGLGEETQYF.

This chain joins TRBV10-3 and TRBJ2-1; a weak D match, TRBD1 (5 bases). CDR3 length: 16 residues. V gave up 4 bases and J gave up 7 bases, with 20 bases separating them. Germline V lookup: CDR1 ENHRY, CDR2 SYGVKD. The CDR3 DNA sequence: TGTGCCATCAGTGTCCATCAGGGTCTGAGTCGGAATGAGCAGTTCTTC. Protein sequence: CAISVHQGLSRNEQFF.

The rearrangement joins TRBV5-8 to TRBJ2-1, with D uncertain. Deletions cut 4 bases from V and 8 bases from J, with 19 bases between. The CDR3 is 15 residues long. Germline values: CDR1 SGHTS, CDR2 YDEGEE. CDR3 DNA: TGTGCCAGCAGCGTCCGGCAGCGAGTCGTTGATGAGCAGTTCTTC. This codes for CASSVRQRVVDEQFF.

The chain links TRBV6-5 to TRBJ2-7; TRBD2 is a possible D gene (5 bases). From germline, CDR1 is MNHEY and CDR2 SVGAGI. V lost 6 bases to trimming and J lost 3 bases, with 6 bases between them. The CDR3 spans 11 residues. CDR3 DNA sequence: TGTGCCAGCAGCCGGGACTACGAGCAGTACTTC. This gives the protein CASSRDYEQYF.

CDR3 bases: TGTGCCAGCAGCTTACCTAACAGGCGGACTAGCGGCTACAATGAGCAGTTCTTC. Its translation is CASSLPNRRTSGYNEQFF. The J gene is TRBJ2-1, the V gene TRBV7-2; 10 bases line up with TRBD2. Germline V gives CDR1 SGHTA, CDR2 FQGNSA. This CDR3 region has 18 residues. V lost 2 bases, J lost 3 bases, and 10 bases stayed unmatched.

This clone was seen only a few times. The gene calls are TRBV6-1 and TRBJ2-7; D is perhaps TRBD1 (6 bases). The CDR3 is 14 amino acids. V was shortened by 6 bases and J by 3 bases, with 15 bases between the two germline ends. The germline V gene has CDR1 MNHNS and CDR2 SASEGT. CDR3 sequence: CASRHRQVGYEQYF. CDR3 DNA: TGTGCCAGCAGACATCGACAGGTGGGCTACGAGCAGTACTTC.

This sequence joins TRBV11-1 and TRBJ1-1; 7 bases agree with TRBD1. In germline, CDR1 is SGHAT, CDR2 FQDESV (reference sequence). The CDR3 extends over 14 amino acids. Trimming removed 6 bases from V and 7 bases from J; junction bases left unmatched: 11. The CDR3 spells CASRRRGGGGEAFF. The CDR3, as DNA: TGTGCCAGCAGACGGAGAGGGGGCGGTGGTGAAGCTTTCTTT.

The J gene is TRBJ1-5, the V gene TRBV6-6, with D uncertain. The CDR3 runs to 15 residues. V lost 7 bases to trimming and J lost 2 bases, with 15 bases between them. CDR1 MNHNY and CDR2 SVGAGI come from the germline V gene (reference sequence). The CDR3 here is CASTLSGEGNQPQHF. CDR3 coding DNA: TGTGCCAGCACCCTGTCCGGGGAGGGCAATCAGCCCCAGCATTTT.